This T cell receptor beta chain was recorded in a study of blood T cell repertoires in COVID-19. This CDR3 is built from 13 residues. V was clipped by 5 bases and J by 4 bases, with 11 bases between them. The germline V gene encodes CDR1 LGHDT and CDR2 YNNKEL (reference sequence). Produced via immunoSEQ multiplex PCR; TCRdb's table is partial and in-frame only. The table records approximately 76,000 clones, approximately 85% of them present only once. Source material: peripheral blood. This sequence joins TRBV3-1 (or the pseudogene TRBV3-2) and TRBJ2-5; D not resolved. The sequence came from a woman older than 75 with active or convalescent COVID-19. CDR3 amino acids: CASSLTFGETQYF. CDR3 sequence (DNA): TGTGCCAGCAGCTTGACTTTTGGAGAGACCCAGTACTTC.